A single sample is the source of the 4 T cell receptor beta chains below, sequenced in a study of T cells in Graves' hyperthyroidism and ophthalmopathy. The TCR beta CDR3 regions underwent amplification using RNA transcripts as the source. TCR CDR3 underwent first-round RT-PCR with the HTBI primer set. TCRdb fed the multiplex PCR reads into MiXCR, producing one record per CDR3 protein. The data contain 650,000 to 750,000 distinct CDR3 sequences, 12% to 15% of them singletons. Material for sequencing was blood. Every receptor here comes from a woman in her late teens or twenties with Graves' hyperthyroidism.

This clonotype was detected many times. V gene TRBV11-2 combines with J gene TRBJ2-3; D is unclear. Trimming stripped 5 bases from V and 2 bases from J, with 17 bases between. Per germline, CDR1 SGHAT and CDR2 FQNNGV. This CDR3 spans 16 amino acids. Written as DNA, the CDR3 is TGTGCCAGCAGCCATCCCCCGGAGACCACCACAGATACGCAGTATTTT. It specifies CASSHPPETTTDTQYF.

The chain combines TRBV4-1 with TRBJ2-1, with TRBD2 matching 13 bases. The V and J ends lost 1 base and 10 bases, in that order; junction bases with no gene match: 13. CDR1 is MGHRA and CDR2 is YSYEKL in the germline V gene. The CDR3 extends over 18 amino acids. The chain's CDR3 is CASSQVVRTSGSDGEQFF. The CDR3 bases are TGCGCCAGCAGCCAAGTCGTTCGGACTAGCGGGAGTGACGGCGAGCAGTTCTTC.

This clonotype has at least ten counts. The rearrangement joins TRBV29-1 to TRBJ1-5, with D possibly being TRBD1 (6 bases). In germline, CDR1 is SQVTM, CDR2 ANQGSEA. Trimming shortened V by 4 bases and J by 7 bases, and 17 bases separated the two germline ends. This CDR3 contains 14 residues. CDR3 DNA sequence: TGCAGCGTTGTGAGGGGGACTGTGGGGCAGCCCCAGCATTTT. This sequence encodes CSVVRGTVGQPQHF.

This clonotype was observed a handful of times. CDR3 sequence: CASSLRGGANVLTF. The CDR3 region has the DNA TGTGCCAGCAGCTTACGCGGTGGGGCCAACGTCCTGACTTTC. The chain is built from TRBV5-4 and TRBJ2-6; the D is unclear. The germline CDR1 and CDR2 sequences are SGHNT and YYREEE (reference sequence). V lost 2 bases and J 3 bases, leaving 6 bases between the germline ends. The CDR3 spans 14 residues.